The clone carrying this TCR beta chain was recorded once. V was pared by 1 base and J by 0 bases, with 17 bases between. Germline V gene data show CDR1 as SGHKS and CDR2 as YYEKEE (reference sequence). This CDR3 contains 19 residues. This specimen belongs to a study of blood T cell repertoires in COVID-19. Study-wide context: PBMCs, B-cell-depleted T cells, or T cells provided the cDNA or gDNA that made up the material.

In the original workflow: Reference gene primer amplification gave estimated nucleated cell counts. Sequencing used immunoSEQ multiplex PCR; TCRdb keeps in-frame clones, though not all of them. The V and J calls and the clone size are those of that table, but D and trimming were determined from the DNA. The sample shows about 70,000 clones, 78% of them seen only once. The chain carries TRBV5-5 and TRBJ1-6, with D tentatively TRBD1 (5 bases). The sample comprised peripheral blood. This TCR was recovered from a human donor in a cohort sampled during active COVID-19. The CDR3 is CASSLSPDSTSSYNSPLHF. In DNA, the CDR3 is TGTGCCAGCAGCTTGTCCCCCGACAGTACGAGCTCCTATAATTCACCCCTCCACTTT.